The rows below give T cell receptor beta chains drawn from one sample of a study of CD8 T cells in Susac syndrome. MiXCR was run by TCRdb on the immunoSEQ multiplex PCR reads, yielding one entry per CDR3 protein. The sample shows around 130,000 distinct CDR3 sequences, 85% to 95% of them seen only once. Sequences were obtained from CD4+ T cells from PBMCs. Receptors were obtained from a human donor in good health. Each CDR3 is given with its conserved first and last residue. Each record gives: D gene, J gene, V gene, clone size, CDR3 DNA, CDR3 protein. D genes are given only for firm matches. Rows give clone size only sometimes, using once, few, many, or a class for an expanded clone.

d_gene: NA
j_gene: TRBJ2-3
v_gene: TRBV9
abundance: NA
CDR3nt: TGTGCCAGCAGCGTGGTGGGGGCTAGCGACACGACAGATACGCAGTATTTT
CDR3aa: CASSVVGASDTTDTQYF

d_gene: TRBD1
j_gene: TRBJ2-5
v_gene: TRBV6-6
abundance: NA
CDR3nt: TGTGCCAGCAGTTACGGGACAGGGGCGGGGGAGACCCAGTACTTC
CDR3aa: CASSYGTGAGETQYF

d_gene: TRBD1
j_gene: TRBJ2-3
v_gene: TRBV20-1
abundance: NA
CDR3nt: TGCAGTGCCCGGGACAGACTGGACACAGATACGCAGTATTTT
CDR3aa: CSARDRLDTDTQYF

d_gene: TRBD2
j_gene: TRBJ2-5
v_gene: TRBV4-1
abundance: NA
CDR3nt: TGCGCCAGCAGCCTTGGCGGCGGGAGATCCCAAGAGACCCATTACTTC
CDR3aa: CASSLGGGRSQETHYF

d_gene: NA
j_gene: TRBJ2-5
v_gene: TRBV2
abundance: NA
CDR3nt: TGTGCCAGCAGCCGGTCCCGAGAGGAGACCCAGTACTTC
CDR3aa: CASSRSREETQYF

d_gene: NA
j_gene: TRBJ1-3
v_gene: TRBV12-3/TRBV12-4
abundance: once
CDR3nt: TGTGCCAGCAGTTCCCTTAAACGGTCGCCAGGGAGAAACACCATATATTTT
CDR3aa: CASSSLKRSPGRNTIYF

d_gene: TRBD2
j_gene: TRBJ2-7
v_gene: TRBV10-3
abundance: NA
CDR3nt: TGTGCCACCCTGAGGACTAGCTCCTACGAGCAGTACTTC
CDR3aa: CATLRTSSYEQYF

d_gene: NA
j_gene: TRBJ2-2
v_gene: TRBV7-8
abundance: NA
CDR3nt: TGTGCCAGCAGCTTAGGTCGGAGGGGCCCCACCGGGGAGCTGTTTTTT
CDR3aa: CASSLGRRGPTGELFF

d_gene: NA
j_gene: TRBJ1-2
v_gene: TRBV19
abundance: once
CDR3nt: TGTGCCAGTAAGGGTGCGTCTTATGGCTACACCTTC
CDR3aa: CASKGASYGYTF

d_gene: NA
j_gene: TRBJ2-7
v_gene: TRBV23-1
abundance: once
CDR3nt: TGCGCCGTAAAGGCGGGACAAGTCAACTACGAGCAGTACTTC
CDR3aa: CAVKAGQVNYEQYF

d_gene: TRBD2
j_gene: TRBJ2-5
v_gene: TRBV5-1
abundance: NA
CDR3nt: TGCGCCAGCAGAGCCGTGGGCGGGAGCTGGGAGACCCAGTACTTC
CDR3aa: CASRAVGGSWETQYF

d_gene: TRBD1
j_gene: TRBJ2-4
v_gene: TRBV20-1
abundance: NA
CDR3nt: TGCAGTGCTTACCGGACAGGGTACAGAGACATTCAGTACTTC
CDR3aa: CSAYRTGYRDIQYF

d_gene: NA
j_gene: TRBJ1-1
v_gene: TRBV29-1
abundance: NA
CDR3nt: TGCAGCGTTGCGAACACTGAAGCTTTCTTT
CDR3aa: CSVANTEAFF

d_gene: NA
j_gene: TRBJ2-5
v_gene: TRBV9
abundance: NA
CDR3nt: TGTGCCAGCAGCGCCTTACAGGGAGGGAGCACAGAGACCCAGTACTTC
CDR3aa: CASSALQGGSTETQYF

d_gene: NA
j_gene: TRBJ1-1
v_gene: TRBV5-8
abundance: NA
CDR3nt: TGTGCCAGCACCGCGGACGTTTTAGGTGAGAGGGCTTTCTTT
CDR3aa: CASTADVLGERAFF

d_gene: TRBD2
j_gene: TRBJ2-3
v_gene: TRBV29-1
abundance: NA
CDR3nt: TGCAGCGTTGGGGCGCTAGCGGTAGATACGCAGTATTTT
CDR3aa: CSVGALAVDTQYF

d_gene: NA
j_gene: TRBJ2-2
v_gene: TRBV11-2
abundance: NA
CDR3nt: TGTGCCAGCAGCTCGGGACTTACCACCGGGGAGCTGTTTTTT
CDR3aa: CASSSGLTTGELFF

d_gene: NA
j_gene: TRBJ1-5
v_gene: TRBV28
abundance: NA
CDR3nt: TGTGCCAGCAGTGGGCCGGATCAGCCCCAGCATTTT
CDR3aa: CASSGPDQPQHF

d_gene: TRBD2
j_gene: TRBJ2-5
v_gene: TRBV6-6
abundance: NA
CDR3nt: TGTGCCAGCAGTTACTCGCGGGGGGCGGGAGCAGAGACCCAGTACTTC
CDR3aa: CASSYSRGAGAETQYF

d_gene: NA
j_gene: TRBJ2-2
v_gene: TRBV5-6
abundance: NA
CDR3nt: TGTGCCAGCAGCTTGGCCGCCAGTTTGAACACCGGGGAGCTGTTTTTT
CDR3aa: CASSLAASLNTGELFF